This TCR beta chain was documented in a study of blood T cell repertoires in COVID-19 (dated by TCRdb to the early 2020s). Background for the entire study: Samples covering the acute and convalescent phases of COVID-19 were provided by collaborators in the United States, Italy and Spain. The dataset comprised deeply sampled blood TCRbeta repertoires from subjects exposed to, actively infected with, or recovered from COVID-19. The repertoires were released in a freely available public database intended as a resource for research on the immune response to SARS-CoV-2. HLA class I and class II types, where available, came from metadata supplied by the sample provider rather than from assay-based typing. Nearly every sample came with metadata listing a de-identified subject ID, COVID-19 status, age in years and sex. The material from the prospective study consisted of cDNA or gDNA derived from T cells, B-cell-depleted T cells, or PBMCs. Samples came from the ongoing ImmuneRACE study (first 160 participants) plus 1,254 subjects from 6 global collaborators.

In the prospective study, participants were roughly 18 to 100 years old, resided in 24 geographic areas of the United States, and were enrolled through a virtual design. In the prospective study, participants were assigned to cohorts based on the clinical history participants reported in a screening survey and a study questionnaire. Mobile phlebotomists in the prospective study collected whole blood, serum and a nasopharyngeal or oropharyngeal swab from every participant. Participants in the prospective study had the option to provide additional blood draws and questionnaires over a roughly 2-month period. Blood samples from the prospective study were shipped frozen or at room temperature prior to DNA extraction. The CDR3 holds 18 amino acids from the cysteine to the valine. The CDR3 DNA has 54 bases and is translated from base 1. The germline V gene supplies CDR1 SGHRS and CDR2 YFSETQ. V sheds 4 bases and J sheds 0 bases, leaving 23 bases between their ends.

The immunoSEQ Assay, a bias-controlled multiplex PCR, was used to amplify TCRbeta CDR3 regions from genomic DNA. The study's own analysis went as follows. Nucleated cell counts per sample were estimated from amplification of reference gene primers within the assay. To quantify the absolute abundance of each unique TCRbeta CDR3 rearrangement, sequence reads were collapsed and filtered. For each sample, productive Simpson clonality was calculated as the square root of Simpson's diversity index over productive rearrangements. TCRdb took this table from immuneACCESS and kept in-frame rearrangements with V and J called. Such tables lack part of the clones; where checked against another copy, unresolved V genes explain under half of the gap, and the rest is unexplained. The V and J calls and clone size were taken over from that table, and D and trimming were inferred from the DNA. A total of approximately 190,000 clones appear in this sample, around 82% of them only once. The ten largest clones take up 4% to 6.5% of the sample.

Of note for this clone: Its antigen is currently not known. No quality values exist for individual bases; no much larger clone is one base distant.

What the authors observed across the whole study: The amount of clinical and demographic metadata varied by source and participant and was provided uncurated.

The sequencing input was PBMCs or T cells enriched from blood (not recorded which). The receptor comes from an older woman with acute COVID-19. The chain uses TRBV5-1 and TRBJ2-7, with TRBD2 perhaps the D gene, on 7 matching bases. For the CDR3, the sequence is CASSHPPGGNVCSYEQYV. The DNA sequence is given as TGCGCCAGCAGCCATCCCCCGGGGGGCAACGTTTGCTCCTACGAGCAGTACGTC.